This entry lists 18 T cell receptor beta chains sequenced from one sample in a study of control samples from healthy donors and cancer patients. Clones were read by immunoSEQ multiplex PCR, and TCRdb kept only the in-frame ones, dropping some. The sample lists around 90,000 clones, around four fifths occurring once. What was sequenced was blood. These receptor sequences come from a man aged 25-40 years in good health.

V and J are TRBV7-2 and TRBJ2-5; 10 bases agree with TRBD2. Germline CDR1 SGHTA, CDR2 FQGNSA. The CDR3 is 15 residues long. V shed 6 bases, J shed 8 bases, and the junction held 12 bases outside the gene matches. CDR3 in amino acids: CASRGGLAVSDTQYF. The DNA of the CDR3 is TGTGCCAGCAGGGGCGGACTAGCGGTCTCTGATACCCAGTACTTC.

The J gene is TRBJ2-6, the V gene TRBV6-6, with D possibly being TRBD1 (5 bases). V dropped 6 bases and J dropped 0 bases, with 15 bases sitting between them. CDR3 size: 17 residues. Germline lookup yields CDR1 MNHNY and CDR2 SVGAGI (reference sequence). The CDR3 spells CASRRQFSNSGANVLTF. In DNA, the CDR3 is TGTGCCAGCAGGCGACAGTTCTCAAACTCTGGGGCCAACGTCCTGACTTTC.

Comment on this clone: It may be a read error: a sequence one base away is much more abundant. The rearrangement links TRBV6-5 to TRBJ1-6; D perhaps matches TRBD1 (5 bases). Trimming took 6 bases from V and 6 from J, leaving 12 bases between them. The CDR3 runs to 14 residues. Germline assignment: CDR1 MNHEY and CDR2 SVGAGI. CDR3 loop: CASRPERGNSPLHF. In DNA form, the CDR3 reads TGTGCCAGCAGACCGGAGAGGGGTAATTCACCCCTCCACTTT.

The rearrangement uses TRBV15 and TRBJ2-5; TRBD2 matches at 8 bases. After removal of 0 bases from V and 7 bases from J, the junction contained 4 bases not matched to a gene. Germline CDR1 LNHNV, CDR2 YYDKDF (reference sequence). The CDR3 runs 14 residues. Written as DNA, the CDR3 is TGTGCCACCAGCAGAGACGGGGGGGCGGGGACCCAGTACTTC. Translation gives CATSRDGGAGTQYF.

The chain joins TRBV12-3 or TRBV12-4 to TRBJ1-2, with 7 bases fitting TRBD1. The CDR3 extends over 13 amino acids. The V and J ends lost 3 bases and 5 bases, in that order; junction bases with no gene match: 3. CDR3 DNA: TGTGCCAGCAGTTTCCAGACAGGGTATGGCTACACCTTC. It translates to CASSFQTGYGYTF.

A word on this clone: Distinct nucleotide sequences in the sample also encode this CDR3. The V gene is TRBV7-9, the J gene TRBJ2-3; D remains unclear. V shed 5 bases and J shed 2 bases, with 5 bases lying between them. The CDR3 covers 12 residues. Germline CDR1 SEHNR, CDR2 FQNEAQ (reference sequence). The CDR3 sequence: CASSRDTDTQYF. DNA for the CDR3: TGTGCCAGCAGCCGCGACACAGATACGCAGTATTTT.

This clone appeared a few times. The chain uses TRBV14 and TRBJ1-1; no firm D call. V lost 2 bases to trimming and J lost 1 base, with 5 bases between them. This CDR3 region has 13 residues. Germline CDR1 and CDR2: SGHDN and FVKESK. The CDR3 DNA is TGTGCCAGCAGCCAACGGCCGAACACTGAAGCTTTCTTT. Protein product: CASSQRPNTEAFF.

The chain employs TRBV6-5 and TRBJ2-7; D possibly corresponds to TRBD1 (6 bases). Germline CDR1 MNHEY, CDR2 SVGAGI. CDR3 length: 14 amino acids. Trimming pared 6 bases from V and 0 bases from J, leaving 12 bases between. DNA for the CDR3: TGTGCCAGCAGACTAACACAGGGCTCCTACGAGCAGTACTTC. It translates to CASRLTQGSYEQYF.

The V call is TRBV6-2 or TRBV6-3, the J call TRBJ1-2; D gene uncertain. This CDR3 region has 14 residues. The germline gives CDR1 MNHEY, CDR2 SVGEGT. The V end was cut by 2 bases, the J end by 1 base, with 8 bases between. CDR3 loop: CASSYSRSNYGYTF. The CDR3, as DNA: TGTGCCAGCAGTTACAGCAGGAGTAACTATGGCTACACCTTC.

The rearrangement joins TRBV6-6 to TRBJ1-2, with no clear D. Germline CDR1 reads MNHNY; CDR2 reads SVGAGI (reference sequence). This CDR3 has 13 residues. Trimming cost V 6 bases and J 0 bases, with 8 bases left between them. CDR3 region: CASRRDPNYGYTF. As DNA, the CDR3 is TGTGCCAGCAGGCGCGACCCTAACTATGGCTACACCTTC.

The V gene is TRBV18, the J gene TRBJ1-2, with D tentatively TRBD1 (6 bases). Germline V gives CDR1 KGHSH, CDR2 LQKENI. This CDR3 is 13 amino acids long. V was shortened by 6 bases and J by 4 bases, with 12 bases between the two germline ends. CDR3 in DNA: TGTGCCAGCTCGTCACAGGGCCTCTATGGCTACACCTTC. It translates to CASSSQGLYGYTF.

The V and J genes are TRBV18 and TRBJ1-1; unclear D gene. CDR1 is KGHSH and CDR2 is LQKENI in the germline V gene. The CDR3 is made up of 14 amino acids. With 4 bases removed from V and 10 bases from J, the gap between germline ends came to 19 bases. CDR3 DNA sequence: TGTGCCAGCTCACACGGTTTCGAAAGTGGCCCAGCTTTCTTT. It encodes CASSHGFESGPAFF. The full variable domain, with the rest looked up from reference TRBV18 and TRBJ1-1, is NAGVMQNPRHLVRRRGQEARLRCSPMKGHSHVYWYRQLPEEGLKFMVYLQKENIIDESGMPKERFSAEFPKEGPSILRIQQVVRGDSAAYFCASSHGFESGPAFFGQGTRLTVV.

The J gene is TRBJ2-6, the V gene TRBV28; D not resolved. The CDR3 consists of 15 residues. V shed 5 bases and J shed 0 bases, with 8 bases lying between them. The germline gives CDR1 MDHEN, CDR2 SYDVKM. The CDR3 region has the DNA TGTGCCAGCAGTCCCATAAGCTCTGGGGCCAACGTCCTGACTTTC. Translated, it gives CASSPISSGANVLTF.

The gene calls are TRBV19 and TRBJ1-6, with 7 nucleotides matching TRBD1. Per the germline V gene, CDR1 is LNHDA and CDR2 is SQIVND (reference sequence). The junction had 11 bases not matched to a gene; V was cut back by 3 bases and J by 6 bases. The CDR3 is made up of 17 amino acids. The CDR3 DNA follows: TGTGCCAGTAGTATGTTAGGGGGCGCGAAAGTTAATTCACCCCTCCACTTT. It codes for CASSMLGGAKVNSPLHF.

DNA of the CDR3: TGTGCCAGCAGCACAGACAGTTCTTATCAGCCCCAGCATTTT. This translates into CASSTDSSYQPQHF. The chain is built from TRBV7-9 and TRBJ1-5; TRBD1 might be the D (5 bases). V dropped 5 bases and J dropped 5 bases, with 13 bases sitting between them. Germline V gene lookup returns CDR1 SEHNR and CDR2 FQNEAQ (reference sequence). This CDR3 is 14 amino acids long.

This chain joins TRBV28 and TRBJ1-5; D may be TRBD1 (6 bases). The germline V gene has CDR1 MDHEN and CDR2 SYDVKM. CDR3 length: 12 amino acids. V was trimmed by 2 bases and J by 11 bases, leaving 10 bases between them. Written as DNA, the CDR3 is TGTGCCAGCAGTTTACGAACAGGGTCCCAGCATTTT. Translation gives CASSLRTGSQHF.

CDR3 loop: CASSRKSAEAFF. In nucleotides, the CDR3 is TGTGCCAGCAGTCGAAAGTCCGCCGAAGCTTTCTTT. This chain links TRBV12-3 or TRBV12-4 with TRBJ1-1; no reliable D call. V was pared by 5 bases and J by 8 bases, with 12 bases between. This CDR3 has 12 amino acids.

The gene calls are TRBV6-6 and TRBJ2-1, with 13 bases fitting TRBD2. The CDR3 is 16 residues long. CDR1 and CDR2 from the germline V gene are MNHNY and SVGAGI (reference sequence). The V gene end was trimmed by 6 bases and the J gene end by 7 bases; junction bases not matched to a gene: 9. The DNA for the CDR3 is TGTGCCAGCAGCCGCGCACTAGCGGGGGGGCCGAATGAGCAGTTCTTC. Residues: CASSRALAGGPNEQFF.